This passage covers 21 T cell receptor beta chains from one sample sequenced in a study. One entry per CDR3 protein, called by TCRdb with MiXCR from the 5' RACE reads. The sample includes 50,000 to 70,000 distinct CDR3 sequences, under 25% of them seen just once. Tregs were sorted as CD4+CD25+CD127-/low cells. The sequenced sample was tumor-infiltrating Tregs sorted from the breast tumor. These receptor sequences come from a female donor with breast cancer.

This clonotype was detected a few times. V is TRBV20-1 and J is TRBJ2-7; D could derive from TRBD1 or TRBD2 (5 bases each). Germline V gene data show CDR1 as DFQATT and CDR2 as SNEGSKA (reference sequence). Trimming pared 5 bases from V and 6 bases from J, leaving 17 bases between. The CDR3 loop spans 13 amino acids. This CDR3 is CSARQAGTLEQYF. The CDR3 bases are TGCAGTGCTCGCCAAGCAGGGACCCTCGAGCAGTACTTC.

This clonotype has a handful of counts. This sequence joins TRBV27 and TRBJ2-7; D is perhaps TRBD1 (6 bases). V lost 9 bases and J lost 1, with 16 bases in between. The CDR3 covers 14 residues. Per germline, CDR1 MNHEY and CDR2 SMNVEV (reference sequence). CDR3 bases: TGTGCCAGGGGGTACAGGGACACGTCCTACGAGCAGTACTTC. This gives the protein CARGYRDTSYEQYF.

This clonotype was counted between two and nine times. V gene TRBV7-2 combines with J gene TRBJ2-2; D may be TRBD2 (5 bases). The length of the CDR3 is 16 residues. The germline V gene has CDR1 SGHTA and CDR2 FQGNSA. V lost 0 bases and J lost 6, with 14 bases in between. This chain's CDR3 is CASSLAARTSAGELFF. The CDR3, as DNA: TGTGCCAGCAGCTTAGCCGCCAGGACTTCTGCCGGGGAGCTGTTTTTT.

For this clonotype: The conserved final phenylalanine or tryptophan is absent from the CDR3, which likely points to a read error. V and J are TRBV20-1 and TRBJ2-3; TRBD2 matches at 12 bases. The CDR3 covers 12 residues. Germline values: CDR1 DFQATT, CDR2 SNEGSKA (reference sequence). V dropped 7 bases and J dropped 4; count of bases not matched to a gene: 0. CDR3 DNA sequence: TGCAGTGGACTAGCGGGAGCAGATACGCAGTATCTT. This codes for CSGLAGADTQYL.

The chain employs TRBV5-1 and TRBJ2-7; TRBD2 matches at 8 bases. The CDR3 loop spans 15 amino acids. J gave up 4 bases and V 4 bases, and 10 bases lay outside the gene matches. Germline assignment: CDR1 SGHRS and CDR2 YFSETQ. CDR3 region: CASSQGLVALYEQYF. CDR3 DNA: TGCGCCAGCAGCCAGGGACTAGTGGCTTTATACGAGCAGTACTTC.

This clonotype has a handful of counts. The V and J genes are TRBV4-1 and TRBJ2-3; 12 positions agree with TRBD2. The germline gives CDR1 MGHRA, CDR2 YSYEKL. The ends lost 3 bases at V and 5 bases at J; junction bases unmatched: 15. CDR3 size: 19 residues. For the CDR3, the DNA is TGCGCCAGCAGCCATTTAGGACTAGCGGGGCCCGGGGGTCGAGATACGCAGTATTTT. Translating gives CASSHLGLAGPGGRDTQYF.

This chain links TRBV5-1 with TRBJ2-3; D not resolved. Germline V gives CDR1 SGHRS, CDR2 YFSETQ. The CDR3 runs 14 residues. V was pared by 4 bases and J by 1 base, with 10 bases between. This CDR3 reads CASSRDVGTDTQYF. The CDR3 DNA is TGCGCCAGCAGCCGCGACGTCGGCACAGATACGCAGTATTTT.

The V call is TRBV20-1, the J call TRBJ1-5, with D maybe TRBD1 (6 bases). V shed 6 bases and J shed 2 bases, with 17 bases lying between them. This CDR3 spans 15 amino acids. Per the germline V gene, CDR1 is DFQATT and CDR2 is SNEGSKA (reference sequence). The DNA of the CDR3 is TGCAGTGCCGAGGTGACAGGTTATGGCAATCAGCCCCAGCATTTT. Its protein product is CSAEVTGYGNQPQHF.

The table lists this clonotype with many counts. The chain couples TRBV5-1 to TRBJ2-7; TRBD2 might be the D (6 bases). Trimming took off 7 bases at V and 4 bases at J, with 18 bases between the two ends. The germline V gene has CDR1 SGHRS and CDR2 YFSETQ. The CDR3 loop spans 14 amino acids. The CDR3 loop is CASGGSGDSYEQYF. The CDR3, as DNA: TGCGCCAGCGGGGGGAGCGGAGATTCTTACGAGCAGTACTTC.

The V call is TRBV10-1, the J call TRBJ2-2; TRBD2 might be the D (5 bases). V gave up 4 bases and J gave up 1 base, with 10 bases separating them. The CDR3 runs 15 residues. The germline CDR1 and CDR2 sequences are WNHNN and SYGVQD (reference sequence). The CDR3 sequence is CASSGGSGNTGELFF. CDR3 bases: TGCGCCAGCAGTGGGGGAAGCGGGAACACCGGGGAGCTGTTTTTT.

This chain joins TRBV20-1 and TRBJ1-2; no clear D. Per the germline V gene, CDR1 is DFQATT and CDR2 is SNEGSKA (reference sequence). V shed 3 bases and J shed 7 bases, with 9 bases lying between them. The CDR3 contains 11 residues. Written as DNA, the CDR3 is TGCAGTGCTAGTAACCCCTTTGGCTACACCTTC. Translating gives CSASNPFGYTF.

This clonotype was seen at least ten times. This chain connects TRBV20-1 to TRBJ2-1; possibly TRBD1 or TRBD2 for D (5 bases each). This CDR3 spans 12 amino acids. Trimming stripped 5 bases from V and 6 bases from J, with 11 bases between. Germline V gives CDR1 DFQATT, CDR2 SNEGSKA (reference sequence). CDR3 region: CSARGPGNEQFF. As DNA, the CDR3 is TGCAGTGCTCGGGGACCAGGCAATGAGCAGTTCTTC.

The chain carries TRBV6-5 and TRBJ2-6, with a tentative D call TRBD1 (5 bases). The CDR3 contains 15 residues. Germline V gene sequence: CDR1 MNHEY, CDR2 SVGAGI. V was trimmed by 0 bases and J by 2 bases, leaving 5 bases between them. The CDR3 DNA sequence: TGTGCCAGCAGTTACTCAGGGGCTGGGGCCAACGTCCTGACTTTC. Amino acids: CASSYSGAGANVLTF.

This clonotype was counted many times. This sequence joins TRBV4-1 and TRBJ2-3; 11 nucleotides agree with TRBD2. V lost 6 bases and J lost 8; bases outside the gene matches: 10. The CDR3 covers 15 residues. Germline V gene data show CDR1 as MGHRA and CDR2 as YSYEKL. The CDR3 region has the DNA TGCGCCAGCAGGCCCACTAGCGGGAGCTTGGGTACGCAGTATTTT. Its protein product is CASRPTSGSLGTQYF.

This clonotype came up a few times. CDR3 nucleotide sequence: TGTGCCAGCAGTTCGACAGGGGCCAAAAACATTCAGTACTTC. Its translation: CASSSTGAKNIQYF. The rearrangement uses TRBV12-3 or TRBV12-4 and TRBJ2-4, with TRBD1 identical over 7 bases. V was pared by 4 bases and J by 1 base, with 1 base of the junction left unmatched. The CDR3 is made up of 14 amino acids.

The genes are TRBV10-3 and TRBJ2-5; D may match TRBD1 or TRBD2 (5 bases each). The V gene lost 6 bases and the J gene lost 5 bases, with 13 bases spanning the gap. The CDR3 sequence is 13 residues long. Germline-derived CDR1 and CDR2 are ENHRY and SYGVKD. Here the CDR3 reads CAIRGPGGETQYF. Here the CDR3 DNA reads TGTGCCATCAGGGGACCTGGGGGTGAGACCCAGTACTTC.

The chain is built from TRBV4-2 and TRBJ1-2, with TRBD1 as a possible D gene (6 bases). Deletions cut 4 bases from V and 4 bases from J, with 22 bases between. CDR3 size: 17 residues. The germline CDR1 and CDR2 sequences are LGHNA and YNFKEQ. CDR3 residues: CASSPLSSGDRSYGYTF. In DNA, the CDR3 is TGTGCCAGCAGCCCTCTCTCATCAGGGGACCGCTCCTATGGCTACACCTTC.

This clonotype was recorded many times. The chain is built from TRBV7-9 and TRBJ2-2; 8 nucleotides match TRBD2. The CDR3 sequence is 16 residues long. Per the germline V gene, CDR1 is SEHNR and CDR2 is FQNEAQ (reference sequence). The trim removed 8 bases at V and 4 bases at J, leaving 12 bases unmatched. CDR3 loop: CASRPGGMGPTGELFF. In DNA form, the CDR3 reads TGTGCCAGCCGACCGGGGGGGATGGGACCCACCGGGGAGCTGTTTTTT.

The V call is TRBV7-2, the J call TRBJ2-3; 9 nucleotides align to TRBD2. V lost 3 bases and J lost 3; bases outside the gene matches: 10. Germline V gene lookup returns CDR1 SGHTA and CDR2 FQGNSA. The CDR3 runs to 17 residues. CDR3 DNA sequence: TGTGCCAGCAGCTTCTATGGCGGGAGGGCCGGGACAGATACGCAGTATTTT. Translated: CASSFYGGRAGTDTQYF. The full variable domain, rest sourced from reference TRBV7-2 and TRBJ2-3, is GAGVSQSPSNKVTEKGKDVELRCDPISGHTALYWYRQSLGQGLEFLIYFQGNSAPDKSGLPSDRFSAERTGGSVSTLTIQRTQQEDSAVYLCASSFYGGRAGTDTQYFGPGTRLTVL.

There are a few counts of this clonotype. The chain joins TRBV2 to TRBJ1-1; D call uncertain. V shed 1 base and J shed 0 bases, with 3 bases lying between them. CDR1 is SNHLY and CDR2 is FYNNEI in the germline V gene. CDR3 length: 13 residues. The DNA of the CDR3 is TGTGCCAGCAGTGAAGAAATGAACACTGAAGCTTTCTTT. Protein: CASSEEMNTEAFF.

Only a few counts were recorded for this clonotype. A much larger clone lies a single base off, so this may be a read error. The V gene is TRBV5-1, the J gene TRBJ1-2; D is undetermined. CDR1 is SGHRS and CDR2 is YFSETQ in the germline V gene. The CDR3 totals 13 residues. The CDR3 DNA reads TGCGCCAGCAGCTCGGACGGCGACTATGGCGACACCTTC. Translating it yields CASSSDGDYGDTF.